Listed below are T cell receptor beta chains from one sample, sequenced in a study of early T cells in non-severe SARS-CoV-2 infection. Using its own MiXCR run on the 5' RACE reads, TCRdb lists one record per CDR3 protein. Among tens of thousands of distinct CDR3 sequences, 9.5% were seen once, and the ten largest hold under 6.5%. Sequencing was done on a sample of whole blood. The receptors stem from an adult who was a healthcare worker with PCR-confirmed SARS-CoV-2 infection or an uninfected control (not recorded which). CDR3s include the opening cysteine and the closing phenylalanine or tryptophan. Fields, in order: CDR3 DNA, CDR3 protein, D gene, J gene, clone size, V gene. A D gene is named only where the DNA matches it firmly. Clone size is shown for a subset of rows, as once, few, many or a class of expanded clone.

cdr3_nt: TGTGCCAGCAGCTTAGGCGCTAGCGGGGGAACAGATACGCAGTATTTT; cdr3_aa: CASSLGASGGTDTQYF; d_call: TRBD2; j_call: TRBJ2-3; clone_size: -; v_call: TRBV7-2
cdr3_nt: TGTGCCAGCAGGTCGCGAGAGACCCAGTACTTC; cdr3_aa: CASRSRETQYF; d_call: -; j_call: TRBJ2-5; clone_size: few; v_call: TRBV6-5
cdr3_nt: TGCAGCGGAGAATGGAACCAAGAGACCCAGTACTTC; cdr3_aa: CSGEWNQETQYF; d_call: -; j_call: TRBJ2-5; clone_size: medium-sized; v_call: TRBV29-1
cdr3_nt: TGTGCCAGCAGCGGACTAGCGGGAGCGGGGGCAGATACGCAGTATTTT; cdr3_aa: CASSGLAGAGADTQYF; d_call: TRBD2; j_call: TRBJ2-3; clone_size: many; v_call: TRBV28
cdr3_nt: TGTGCCAGCAGCAGCATGAGGTACCAAGAGACCCAGTACTTC; cdr3_aa: CASSSMRYQETQYF; d_call: -; j_call: TRBJ2-5; clone_size: few; v_call: TRBV14
cdr3_nt: TGTGCCAGCAGGGGACTAGCGGGAGTCGAGACCCAGTACTTC; cdr3_aa: CASRGLAGVETQYF; d_call: TRBD2; j_call: TRBJ2-5; clone_size: many; v_call: TRBV6-5
cdr3_nt: TGTGCCAGCAGCTTAGCCGGGGAGCTGTTTTTT; cdr3_aa: CASSLAGELFF; d_call: -; j_call: TRBJ2-2; clone_size: many; v_call: TRBV11-3
cdr3_nt: TGTGCCATCACCGACCGGGACAGAAGCTCCTACGAGCAGTACTTC; cdr3_aa: CAITDRDRSSYEQYF; d_call: TRBD1; j_call: TRBJ2-7; clone_size: few; v_call: TRBV10-3
cdr3_nt: TGTGCCAGCAGCCGAGACCTAGCGGGAACGAACACCGGGGAGCTGTTTTTT; cdr3_aa: CASSRDLAGTNTGELFF; d_call: TRBD2; j_call: TRBJ2-2; clone_size: -; v_call: TRBV7-9
cdr3_nt: TGTGCCTGGAGCCCGGAGACAGGGGGCGTCAATGGCTACACCTTC; cdr3_aa: CAWSPETGGVNGYTF; d_call: TRBD1; j_call: TRBJ1-2; clone_size: many; v_call: TRBV30
cdr3_nt: TGCGCCAGCAGTGAGACTGGAGGACTACCTCCCTCCAATGAGCAGTTCTTC; cdr3_aa: CASSETGGLPPSNEQFF; d_call: -; j_call: TRBJ2-1; clone_size: few; v_call: TRBV10-2
cdr3_nt: TGTGCCAGCAGCTCCCGACAGGGAGCCAATGAGCAGTTCTTC; cdr3_aa: CASSSRQGANEQFF; d_call: TRBD1; j_call: TRBJ2-1; clone_size: -; v_call: TRBV7-3
cdr3_nt: TGTGCCAGCAGTTCTGATTCGGGGTATACTGAAGCTTTCTTT; cdr3_aa: CASSSDSGYTEAFF; d_call: -; j_call: TRBJ1-1; clone_size: many; v_call: TRBV2
cdr3_nt: TGTGCCAGCAGCCCCATTCAAAGGGGCCGTAACTATGGCTACACCTTC; cdr3_aa: CASSPIQRGRNYGYTF; d_call: -; j_call: TRBJ1-2; clone_size: many; v_call: TRBV11-2
cdr3_nt: TGTGCCAGCGGACTAGCGGGAGGAGATACGCAGTATTTT; cdr3_aa: CASGLAGGDTQYF; d_call: TRBD2; j_call: TRBJ2-3; clone_size: -; v_call: TRBV9
cdr3_nt: TGTGCCAGCAGCTCGGACAGGGGGGAATACAATGAGCAGTTCTTC; cdr3_aa: CASSSDRGEYNEQFF; d_call: TRBD1; j_call: TRBJ2-1; clone_size: many; v_call: TRBV7-9
cdr3_nt: TGCAGTGCTAGAGATTTGGCTAGCGGGAGCACAGATACGCAGTATTTT; cdr3_aa: CSARDLASGSTDTQYF; d_call: TRBD2; j_call: TRBJ2-3; clone_size: many; v_call: TRBV20-1
cdr3_nt: TGTGCCAGTAGTATTGGAGGGCTTAATGAGCAGTTCTTC; cdr3_aa: CASSIGGLNEQFF; d_call: -; j_call: TRBJ2-1; clone_size: many; v_call: TRBV19
cdr3_nt: TGTGCCAGCAGTGAACCTACAGATACGCAGTATTTT; cdr3_aa: CASSEPTDTQYF; d_call: -; j_call: TRBJ2-3; clone_size: -; v_call: TRBV6-2/TRBV6-3
cdr3_nt: TGTGCCAGCAGCTTAGTCCTCATGGGGGCAGAGACCCAGTACTTC; cdr3_aa: CASSLVLMGAETQYF; d_call: -; j_call: TRBJ2-5; clone_size: -; v_call: TRBV11-2
cdr3_nt: TGTGCCAGCAGTTTAATATCCACTACCGTAGCCAAAAACATTCAGTACTTC; cdr3_aa: CASSLISTTVAKNIQYF; d_call: -; j_call: TRBJ2-4; clone_size: many; v_call: TRBV6-6
cdr3_nt: TGTGCCAGCAGCCGGAATAGCGGGGGGGCAGGGTTATCGCAGTATTTT; cdr3_aa: CASSRNSGGAGLSQYF; d_call: TRBD2; j_call: TRBJ2-3; clone_size: few; v_call: TRBV3-1
cdr3_nt: TGCAGCGCCCTTACTGACAATCAGCCCCAGCATTTT; cdr3_aa: CSALTDNQPQHF; d_call: -; j_call: TRBJ1-5; clone_size: -; v_call: TRBV29-1
cdr3_nt: TGCAGCGTTCTGACTAGCGGGAGGACTGGGCAGTTCTTC; cdr3_aa: CSVLTSGRTGQFF; d_call: TRBD2; j_call: TRBJ2-1; clone_size: many; v_call: TRBV29-1
cdr3_nt: TGTGCCAGTAGGATCAAGGAGTCCGGGGAGCTGTTTTTT; cdr3_aa: CASRIKESGELFF; d_call: -; j_call: TRBJ2-2; clone_size: many; v_call: TRBV19
cdr3_nt: TGCGCCAGCAGTGTGACGGGACAAGGGAGCAACACCGGGGAGCTGTTTTTT; cdr3_aa: CASSVTGQGSNTGELFF; d_call: -; j_call: TRBJ2-2; clone_size: -; v_call: TRBV10-1
cdr3_nt: TGCAGCGTTGAAGGCCAGGGTGACGAGCAGTACTTC; cdr3_aa: CSVEGQGDEQYF; d_call: -; j_call: TRBJ2-7; clone_size: -; v_call: TRBV29-1
cdr3_nt: TGCAGTGCTAAGCCGCCCGGGACTAACTATGGCTACACCTTC; cdr3_aa: CSAKPPGTNYGYTF; d_call: -; j_call: TRBJ1-2; clone_size: -; v_call: TRBV20-1
cdr3_nt: TGTGCCAGCAGCTTAGGATGGTCAACCGGGGAGCTGTTTTTT; cdr3_aa: CASSLGWSTGELFF; d_call: -; j_call: TRBJ2-2; clone_size: many; v_call: TRBV11-2